This T cell receptor (beta chain) was sequenced in a study of identical twins. Findings and limits, study-wide: Abundant beta clonotypes from cord blood bore fewer insertions; memory repertoires lacked this pattern. In beta out-of-frame sequences, the excess sharing between twins was weaker.

To note about this clonotype: Its cognate antigen is unknown.

TCRdb re-derived calls from the 5' RACE reads in MiXCR, one entry per CDR3 protein. The sample has 400,000 to 500,000 distinct CDR3 sequences; around 18% are singletons. The CDR3 has 14 amino acids. Trimming removed 5 bases from V and 1 base from J, with 8 bases in between. Germline CDR1 KGHSH, CDR2 LQKENI. This TCR was sampled from a middle-aged man in good health. Sequences were obtained from naive T cells sorted from blood. The genes are TRBV18 and TRBJ2-2, with unresolved D. The CDR3 DNA sequence: TGTGCCAGCTCAACAGAAAGGAACACCGGGGAGCTGTTTTTT. It yields the protein CASSTERNTGELFF. The full variable domain, its missing parts supplied by reference TRBV18 and TRBJ2-2, is NAGVMQNPRHLVRRRGQEARLRCSPMKGHSHVYWYRQLPEEGLKFMVYLQKENIIDESGMPKERFSAEFPKEGPSILRIQQVVRGDSAAYFCASSTERNTGELFFGEGSRLTVL.